One TCR beta chain is described in this entry. Its specificity is not known. This specimen belongs to a study of monozygotic twins with inflammatory bowel disease. General observations from the study: IBD patients carried less diverse TCRbeta repertoires (inverse Simpson) than healthy co-twins.

Germline CDR1 reads SNHLY; CDR2 reads FYNNEI. This CDR3 contains 15 residues. TCRdb reprocessed the 5' RACE reads and reports one entry per CDR3 protein, with no DNA. The sample holds around 400,000 distinct CDR3 sequences. V usage is TRBV2 and J usage is TRBJ2-1; the TCRdb D gene call, TRBD2, has no DNA to confirm it. The specimen was blood. The origin of this receptor is a human donor with ulcerative colitis or Crohn's disease, or a healthy co-twin of an affected twin (not recorded which). CDR3 amino acids: CASSRDSGGANEQFF.